This T cell receptor (beta chain) was identified in a study of memory CD4+ T cells and cytomegalovirus serostatus. Background on the study: Of the healthy Belgian adults, 9 were CMV seropositive and about 24 seronegative. Findings and caveats of the study: CD4+ memory repertoires contained 67 of 164 reported CMV TCRbeta sequences.

The sort gate was single viable CD3+CD4+CD8-CD45RO+ cells for memory CD4+ T cells. Total CD4+ T cells were enriched by CD4 positive selection. There are 13 residues in the CDR3. The V gene lost 0 bases and the J gene lost 1 base, with 4 bases spanning the gap. CDR1 SGDLS and CDR2 YYNGEE come from the germline V gene. Source study methods: After removing out-of-frame reads, over 2 million distinct TCRbeta sequences remained. TCRdb's table, derived via immunoSEQ multiplex PCR, lists solely in-frame clones and lacks some. Clonal size and the V and J genes are those of that table, whereas D and trimming came from the DNA. The sample records over 45,000 clones, about four fifths being singletons. As to this clone: The target antigen is unknown.

The sequenced material came from memory CD4+ T cells from blood. The sequence was collected from an adult in good health and CMV-seronegative. Some clones in this sample may be carry-over from other donors' samples. The chain joins TRBV9 to TRBJ1-1; D unresolved. Here the CDR3 reads CASSVDRNTEAFF. CDR3 coding DNA: TGTGCCAGCAGCGTAGACAGGAACACTGAAGCTTTCTTT.